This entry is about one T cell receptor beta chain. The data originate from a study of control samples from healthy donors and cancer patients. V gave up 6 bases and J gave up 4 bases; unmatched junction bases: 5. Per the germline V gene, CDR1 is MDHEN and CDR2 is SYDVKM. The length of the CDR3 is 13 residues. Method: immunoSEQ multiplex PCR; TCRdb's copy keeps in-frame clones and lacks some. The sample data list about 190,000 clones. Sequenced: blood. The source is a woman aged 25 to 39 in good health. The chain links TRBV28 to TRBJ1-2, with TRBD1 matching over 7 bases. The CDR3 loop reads CASSPGQIYGYTF. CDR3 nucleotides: TGTGCCAGCAGCCCGGGACAGATCTATGGCTACACCTTC.